The source of this T cell receptor (beta chain) is a study of CD8 T cells in Susac syndrome (dated by TCRdb to the late 2010s). Describing the broader study: Whether CD8+ T cell activation and differentiation in Susac syndrome was antigen driven was tested using repertoire sequencing. The study compared CD8+ T cell repertoire clonality among about a dozen healthy donors, 14 Susac syndrome patients and approximately 16 multiple sclerosis patients.

Points on this clonotype: It lacks a known antigen. No base-level quality is on record; no much larger clone is a single base apart.

Paper-wide results and their limitations: The study acknowledged that relatively few individuals were included in the TCR sequencing and HLA analysis.

RNA was extracted using the RNeasy kit, and roughly 0.5 to 1 ug of the RNA was reverse transcribed with random hexamers. The immunoSEQ multiplex PCR assay, which covers 54 Vbeta and 13 Jbeta segments, was used to amplify TCR beta CDR3 regions. PCR amplification bias was corrected using a synthetic template baseline for primer optimization and computational correction. As for the authors' bioinformatics: Reads were annotated to V, D and J genes per IMGT and analyzed with immunoSEQ Analyzer, keeping only productive sequences. To calculate clonality, Shannon entropy was normalized by log2 of the number of productive unique sequences and then subtracted from one. Public and private clones were assessed among the 100 most prevalent clones of each patient and control. A clone was defined as Susac-specific if it was absent from the healthy and MS cohorts, from about a thousand published viral clones and from other ImmuneACCESS disease sequences. TCRdb ran its own pipeline on the public reads, namely fastp trimming at Q25 and MiXCR clone calling, and kept in-frame beta chains. Merged by CDR3 protein, the rows form single entries marked with the most common genes and DNA. TCRdb's processing, not the study's, gives the V and J calls here. This sample holds fewer than 350,000 distinct CDR3 sequences; 89% were observed only once. The ten largest clonotypes hold about 0.17% of the sample.

Peripheral blood CD8+ and CD4+ T cells from healthy donors, Susac syndrome patients and multiple sclerosis patients were profiled by high-throughput TCR beta sequencing. Treatment-naive patients with stable or active relapsing-remitting disease fulfilling revised McDonald criteria were used as multiple sclerosis controls. Bulk CD8+ and CD4+ T cells were purified by magnetic negative isolation, whereas CD8+ TEMRA cells were enriched by FACS. Blood was collected in EDTA tubes and processed within 24 hours, with PBMCs isolated through density gradient centrifugation. PBMCs intended for TCR sequencing were cryopreserved in liquid nitrogen and were subsequently thawed in a 37 degrees C water bath. The sorted or isolated CD4+, CD8+ and CD8+ TEMRA cells reached a purity of at least 90%. Measured from the cysteine to the phenylalanine, the CDR3 is 15 residues long. The kept DNA is CDR3 alone, 45 bases in frame from the first base. Trimmed from V: 0 bases; trimmed from J: 3 bases; junction bases lacking a gene match: 1.

The receptor was isolated from a human donor with multiple sclerosis. Sequenced input: CD8+ T cells from PBMCs. The V and J genes are TRBV12-3 or TRBV12-4 and TRBJ2-3; 9 central bases correspond to TRBD1. The DNA is TGTGCCAGCAGTTTAGCGGGACAGGGAACAGATACGCAGTATTTT. Its coded protein is CASSLAGQGTDTQYF.